Each of the 22 T cell receptor beta chains below was sequenced from the same sample in a study of blood T cell repertoires in COVID-19. Repertoires were generated with immunoSEQ multiplex PCR, while TCRdb's copy carries only in-frame clones and drops some. The sample yields a few hundred thousand clones, roughly 90% seen once. Sequenced material: peripheral blood. These receptors were taken from a middle-aged woman who had recovered from COVID-19.

This CDR3 reads CASRRTSGSSYNEQFF. CDR3 DNA sequence: TGCGCCAGCAGGCGGACTAGCGGGAGTTCCTACAATGAGCAGTTCTTC. The chain joins TRBV10-2 to TRBJ2-1; TRBD2 aligns across 13 bases. Germline V CDR1 and CDR2: WSHSY, SAAADI. V shed 6 bases, J shed 1 base, and the junction held 3 bases outside the gene matches. This CDR3 spans 16 amino acids.

The rearrangement joins TRBV2 to TRBJ1-5, with TRBD1 identical over 11 bases. This CDR3 is 15 amino acids long. V was clipped by 8 bases and J by 1 base; unmatched bases: 4. Germline CDR1 is SNHLY and CDR2 is FYNNEI. CDR3 sequence reads: CASGQGAGSNQPQHF. Here the CDR3 DNA reads TGTGCCAGCGGACAGGGGGCCGGGAGCAATCAGCCCCAGCATTTT.

This clone was picked up one time. V gene TRBV30 combines with J gene TRBJ2-7, with a weak D call TRBD2 (5 bases). V was cut by 0 bases and J by 2 bases, with 23 bases left in between. From germline, CDR1 is GTSNPN and CDR2 SVGIG (reference sequence). This CDR3 has 18 residues. CDR3 nucleotides: TGTGCCTGGAGTGTACTCCCGCGCTTGGGTAGCGAGACCTACGAGCAGTACTTC. Protein product: CAWSVLPRLGSETYEQYF.

V gene TRBV27 combines with J gene TRBJ2-7; 11 bases match TRBD2. The CDR3 loop spans 15 amino acids. Losses at the gene ends were 4 bases for V and 4 bases for J; bases not matched to a gene: 6. Per the germline V gene, CDR1 is MNHEY and CDR2 is SMNVEV (reference sequence). As DNA, the CDR3 is TGTGCCAGCAGTTATAGCGGGAGGGCCAGTTACGAGCAGTACTTC. The encoded protein is CASSYSGRASYEQYF.

V usage is TRBV5-1 and J usage is TRBJ2-1, with D possibly TRBD1 on 5 matching bases. This CDR3 comprises 16 residues. The germline V and J ends were trimmed by 4 bases and 4 bases, with 18 bases remaining between them. From germline, CDR1 is SGHRS and CDR2 YFSETQ. The CDR3 nucleotides are TGCGCCAGCAGCCCGGCCGTGGCAGGGAAGTACAATGAGCAGTTCTTC. It codes for CASSPAVAGKYNEQFF.

This sequence joins TRBV14 and TRBJ1-2; 10 bases align to TRBD1. V lost 1 base, J lost 5 bases, and 7 bases stayed unmatched. This CDR3 contains 16 residues. The V gene's germline CDR1 is SGHDN and CDR2 FVKESK. The CDR3, as DNA: TGTGCCAGCAGCCAAGGGCCCCCGGGACAGGGGTATGGCTACACCTTC. It translates to CASSQGPPGQGYGYTF.

This chain joins TRBV7-9 and TRBJ2-3, with TRBD2 matching 11 bases. This CDR3 has 16 residues. The V segment lost 4 bases and the J segment 4 bases; nucleotides outside the gene matches: 7. Germline CDR1 SEHNR, CDR2 FQNEAQ (reference sequence). CDR3 DNA sequence: TGTGCCAGCAGCTCGATAGCGGGAGGGCCCTCAGATACGCAGTATTTT. Its translation is CASSSIAGGPSDTQYF.

This clone was detected a few times. This chain uses TRBV30 with TRBJ1-2; no clear D gene. The CDR3 covers 14 residues. Germline V CDR1 and CDR2: GTSNPN, SVGIG (reference sequence). Trimming took 4 bases from V and 5 from J, leaving 17 bases between them. The CDR3 region is CAWNRAAGGYGYTF. CDR3 DNA sequence: TGTGCCTGGAACCGGGCCGCGGGTGGTTATGGCTACACCTTC.

The chain links TRBV5-1 to TRBJ2-1, with 8 positions matching TRBD2. The J segment lost 7 bases and the V segment lost 2 bases, leaving 17 bases of the junction unmatched. Germline loops: CDR1 SGHRS, CDR2 YFSETQ. CDR3 length: 18 residues. CDR3 coding DNA: TGCGCCAGCAGCTTTCTGGGCCCCACTAGCGGCGCGGGAAATGAGCAGTTCTTC. This gives the protein CASSFLGPTSGAGNEQFF. Full variable domain (missing parts from reference TRBV5-1 and TRBJ2-1): KAGVTQTPRYLIKTRGQQVTLSCSPISGHRSVSWYQQTPGQGLQFLFEYFSETQRNKGNFPGRFSGRQFSNSRSEMNVSTLELGDSALYLCASSFLGPTSGAGNEQFFGPGTRLTVL.

This sequence joins TRBV5-1 and TRBJ1-3; 7 bases line up with TRBD1. The germline V gene has CDR1 SGHRS and CDR2 YFSETQ. V lost 4 bases to trimming and J lost 0 bases; unmatched junction nucleotides: 4. The CDR3 covers 15 residues. For the CDR3, the DNA is TGCGCCAGCAGCCCTACAGGGGCCTCTGGAAACACCATATATTTT. This sequence encodes CASSPTGASGNTIYF.

The chain carries TRBV7-3 and TRBJ2-1, with 8 bases fitting TRBD1. Germline V gene data show CDR1 as SGHTA and CDR2 as FQGTGA. This CDR3 spans 15 amino acids. The V and J ends lost 5 bases and 8 bases, in that order; junction bases with no gene match: 11. The chain's CDR3 is CASSRRTGSIDEQFF. CDR3 nucleotide sequence: TGTGCCAGCAGCCGCCGGACAGGGAGCATCGATGAGCAGTTCTTC.

This chain uses TRBV6-1 with TRBJ1-6; weak D call: TRBD1 (5 bases). The CDR3 spans 17 residues. The germline V gene has CDR1 MNHNS and CDR2 SASEGT. The V end lost 2 bases, the J end lost 7 bases, and 18 bases lay between the germline ends. DNA of the CDR3: TGTGCCAGCAGTGAACTCTCGTGGGAGGGACCGAATTCACCCCTCCACTTT. This translates into CASSELSWEGPNSPLHF.

The chain couples TRBV27 to TRBJ1-1; a weak D match, TRBD1 (6 bases). CDR1 is MNHEY and CDR2 is SMNVEV in the germline V gene (reference sequence). CDR3 size: 15 residues. Trimming took 3 bases from V and 4 from J, leaving 15 bases between them. CDR3 residues: CASSLENRATTEAFF. Here the CDR3 DNA reads TGTGCCAGCAGTTTGGAGAACAGGGCTACCACTGAAGCTTTCTTT.

V is TRBV15 and J is TRBJ1-4; D remains ambiguous. This CDR3 region has 15 residues. Germline V gene sequence: CDR1 LNHNV, CDR2 YYDKDF (reference sequence). With 3 bases removed from V and 5 bases from J, the gap between germline ends came to 13 bases. This chain's CDR3 is CATSSPGLMNEKLFF. In DNA form, the CDR3 reads TGTGCCACCAGCAGCCCGGGGTTAATGAATGAAAAACTGTTTTTT.

In its sample, this clone was seen once. The chain is built from TRBV10-3 and TRBJ2-2; D not certain. This CDR3 spans 14 amino acids. Trimming shortened V by 2 bases and J by 1 base, and 5 bases separated the two germline ends. Germline values: CDR1 ENHRY, CDR2 SYGVKD. The CDR3 region is CAISEPMNTGELFF. Written as DNA, the CDR3 is TGTGCCATCAGTGAGCCCATGAACACCGGGGAGCTGTTTTTT.

This chain uses TRBV6-5 with TRBJ1-4; the D gene is possibly TRBD1 (6 bases). Trimming pared 6 bases from V and 4 bases from J, leaving 12 bases between. This CDR3 contains 14 residues. Germline CDR1 reads MNHEY; CDR2 reads SVGAGI. In nucleotides, the CDR3 is TGTGCCAGCAGCCCAGGGGCCGGTAATGAAAAACTGTTTTTT. Protein sequence: CASSPGAGNEKLFF.

V is TRBV7-3 and J is TRBJ2-6; 8 positions agree with TRBD1. Germline CDR1 SGHTA, CDR2 FQGTGA. The CDR3 spans 15 residues. V lost 5 bases to trimming and J lost 1 base; unmatched junction nucleotides: 1. CDR3 DNA sequence: TGTGCCAGCAGCGGACAGGGTTCTGGGGCCAACGTCCTGACTTTC. The encoded protein is CASSGQGSGANVLTF.

The chain joins TRBV19 to TRBJ1-5; 7 nucleotides align to TRBD1. The CDR3 runs 18 residues. V lost 1 base and J lost 2; bases outside the gene matches: 11. Germline V CDR1 and CDR2: LNHDA, SQIVND (reference sequence). CDR3: CASSIGSAGGRGNQPQHF. CDR3 nucleotide sequence: TGTGCCAGTAGTATAGGGTCGGCAGGGGGTAGGGGCAATCAGCCCCAGCATTTT.

The J gene is TRBJ2-7, the V gene TRBV19; 7 positions agree with TRBD2. The junction had 3 bases not matched to a gene; V was cut back by 6 bases and J by 4 bases. Germline lookup yields CDR1 LNHDA and CDR2 SQIVND (reference sequence). This CDR3 has 12 residues. Here the CDR3 reads CASSVGGYEQYF. The CDR3 DNA reads TGTGCCAGTAGCGTCGGGGGGTACGAGCAGTACTTC.

The CDR3 DNA follows: TGTGCCAGCAGCTTAGAACAGGCCTCTGGGGCCAACGTCCTGACTTTC. Translating gives CASSLEQASGANVLTF. The V gene is TRBV11-2, the J gene TRBJ2-6; D perhaps matches TRBD1 (5 bases). The germline V gene has CDR1 SGHAT and CDR2 FQNNGV. CDR3 size: 16 residues. Deletions cut 0 bases from V and 0 bases from J, with 6 bases between. Looking up the rest from reference TRBV11-2 and TRBJ2-6 gives the full variable domain: EAGVAQSPRYKIIEKRQSVAFWCNPISGHATLYWYQQILGQGPKLLIQFQNNGVVDDSQLPKDRFSAERLKGVDSTLKIQPAKLEDSAVYLCASSLEQASGANVLTFGAGSRLTVL.

This clone is a singleton in its sample. V usage is TRBV6-5 and J usage is TRBJ1-5; no firm D call. V was pared by 6 bases and J by 1 base, with 13 bases between. The CDR3 sequence is 15 residues long. Germline V gene sequence: CDR1 MNHEY, CDR2 SVGAGI. The CDR3 DNA reads as TGTGCCAGCAGGGGAGATGGCATGAGCAATCAGCCCCAGCATTTT. It translates to CASRGDGMSNQPQHF.

Notes on this clone: Distinct nucleotide sequences in the sample also encode this CDR3. This chain links TRBV4-1 with TRBJ2-7; perhaps TRBD2 as D (5 bases). The CDR3 has 13 residues. The V gene lost 1 base and the J gene lost 2 bases, with 6 bases spanning the gap. CDR1 and CDR2 (germline): MGHRA, YSYEKL. CDR3 sequence (DNA): TGCGCCAGCAGCCAAGCGGGAACCTACGAGCAGTACTTC. This encodes CASSQAGTYEQYF.